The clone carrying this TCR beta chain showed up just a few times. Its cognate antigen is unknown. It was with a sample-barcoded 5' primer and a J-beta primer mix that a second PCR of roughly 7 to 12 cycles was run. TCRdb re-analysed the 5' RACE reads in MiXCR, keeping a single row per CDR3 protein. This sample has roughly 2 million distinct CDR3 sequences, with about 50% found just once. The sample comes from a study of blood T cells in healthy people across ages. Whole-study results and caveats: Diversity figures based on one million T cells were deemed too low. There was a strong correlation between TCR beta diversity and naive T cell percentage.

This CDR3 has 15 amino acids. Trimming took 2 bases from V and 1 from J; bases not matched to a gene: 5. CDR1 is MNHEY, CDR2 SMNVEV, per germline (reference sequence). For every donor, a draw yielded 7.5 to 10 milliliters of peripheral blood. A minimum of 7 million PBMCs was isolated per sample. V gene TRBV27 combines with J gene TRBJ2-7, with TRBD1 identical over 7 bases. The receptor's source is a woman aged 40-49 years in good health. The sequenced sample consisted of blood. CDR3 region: CASSLARTGSYEQYF. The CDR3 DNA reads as TGTGCCAGCAGTTTAGCGAGGACAGGTTCCTACGAGCAGTACTTC.